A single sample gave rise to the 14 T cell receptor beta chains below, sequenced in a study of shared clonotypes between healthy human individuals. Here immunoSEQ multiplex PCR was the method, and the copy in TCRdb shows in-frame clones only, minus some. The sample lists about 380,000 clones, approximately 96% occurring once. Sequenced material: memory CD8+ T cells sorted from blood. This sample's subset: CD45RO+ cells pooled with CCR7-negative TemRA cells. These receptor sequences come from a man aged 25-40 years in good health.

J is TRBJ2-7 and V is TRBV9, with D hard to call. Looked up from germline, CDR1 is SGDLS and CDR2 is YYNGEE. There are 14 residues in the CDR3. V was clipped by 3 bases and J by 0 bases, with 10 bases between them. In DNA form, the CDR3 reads TGTGCCAGCAGCGCAACGGGTGCCTCCTACGAGCAGTACTTC. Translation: CASSATGASYEQYF.

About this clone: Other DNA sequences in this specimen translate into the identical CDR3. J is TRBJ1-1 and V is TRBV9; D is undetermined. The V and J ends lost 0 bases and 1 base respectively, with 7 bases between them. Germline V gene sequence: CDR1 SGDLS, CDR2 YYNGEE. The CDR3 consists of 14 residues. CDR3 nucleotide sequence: TGTGCCAGCAGCGTAGTGTCCGGGAACACTGAAGCTTTCTTT. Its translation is CASSVVSGNTEAFF.

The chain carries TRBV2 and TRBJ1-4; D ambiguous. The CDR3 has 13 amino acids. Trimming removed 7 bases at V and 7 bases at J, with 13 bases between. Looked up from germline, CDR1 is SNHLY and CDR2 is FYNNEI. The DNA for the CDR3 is TGTGCCAGCAACGAACGGGAAAGTGAAAAACTGTTTTTT. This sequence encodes CASNERESEKLFF.

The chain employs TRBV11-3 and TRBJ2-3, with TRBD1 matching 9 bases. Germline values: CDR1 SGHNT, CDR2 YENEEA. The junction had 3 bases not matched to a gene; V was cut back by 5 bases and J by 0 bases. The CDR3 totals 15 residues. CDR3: CASSGQGSSTDTQYF. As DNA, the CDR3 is TGTGCCAGCAGCGGACAGGGGAGTAGCACAGATACGCAGTATTTT.

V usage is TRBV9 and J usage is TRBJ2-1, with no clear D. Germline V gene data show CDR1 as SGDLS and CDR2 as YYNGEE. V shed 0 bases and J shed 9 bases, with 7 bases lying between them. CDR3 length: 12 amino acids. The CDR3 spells CASSVESGEQFF. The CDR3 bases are TGTGCCAGCAGCGTAGAGTCGGGTGAGCAGTTCTTC.

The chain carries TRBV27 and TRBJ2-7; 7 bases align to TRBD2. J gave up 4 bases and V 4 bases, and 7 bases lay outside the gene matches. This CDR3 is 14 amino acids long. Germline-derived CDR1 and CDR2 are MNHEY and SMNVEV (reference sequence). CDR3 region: CASSWAGASYEQYF. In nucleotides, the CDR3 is TGTGCCAGCAGTTGGGCGGGAGCTAGTTACGAGCAGTACTTC.

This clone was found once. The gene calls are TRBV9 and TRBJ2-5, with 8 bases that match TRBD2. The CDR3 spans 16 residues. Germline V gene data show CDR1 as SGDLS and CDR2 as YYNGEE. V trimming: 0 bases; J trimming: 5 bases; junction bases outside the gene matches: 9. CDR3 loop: CASSVAAGGAGETQYF. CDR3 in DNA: TGTGCCAGCAGCGTAGCGGCGGGAGGAGCTGGGGAGACCCAGTACTTC.

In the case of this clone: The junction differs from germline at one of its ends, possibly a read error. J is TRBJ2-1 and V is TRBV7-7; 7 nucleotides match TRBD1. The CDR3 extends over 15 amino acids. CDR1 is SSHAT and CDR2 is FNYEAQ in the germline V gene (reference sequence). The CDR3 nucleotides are TGTGCTAGCAGCTTAGGGGACAGCTCCTACAATGAGCAGTTCTTC. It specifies CASSLGDSSYNEQFF.

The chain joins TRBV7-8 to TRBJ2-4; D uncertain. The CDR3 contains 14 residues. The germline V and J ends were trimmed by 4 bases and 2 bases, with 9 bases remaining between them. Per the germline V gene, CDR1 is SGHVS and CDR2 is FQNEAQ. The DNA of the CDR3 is TGTGCCAGCAGCTCCACGAGAACCAAAAACATTCAGTACTTC. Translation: CASSSTRTKNIQYF.

In nucleotides, the CDR3 is TGTGCCAGCAGGGGTGGGAGTGAGCAGTTCTTC. It translates to CASRGGSEQFF. The chain joins TRBV6-1 to TRBJ2-1; D possibly corresponds to TRBD2 (5 bases). The germline V gene encodes CDR1 MNHNS and CDR2 SASEGT. This CDR3 has 11 amino acids. V dropped 6 bases and J dropped 9 bases, with 9 bases sitting between them.

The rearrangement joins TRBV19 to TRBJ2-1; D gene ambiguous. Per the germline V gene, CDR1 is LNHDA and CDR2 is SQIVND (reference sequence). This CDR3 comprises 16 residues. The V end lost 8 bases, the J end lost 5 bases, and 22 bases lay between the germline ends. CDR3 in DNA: TGTGCCAGTCGGTCAGTATGGCCGAACCTCGACAATGAGCAGTTCTTC. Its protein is CASRSVWPNLDNEQFF. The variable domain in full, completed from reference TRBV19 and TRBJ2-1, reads DGGITQSPKYLFRKEGQNVTLSCEQNLNHDAMYWYRQDPGQGLRLIYYSQIVNDFQKGDIAEGYSVSREKKESFPLTVTSAQKNPTAFYLCASRSVWPNLDNEQFFGPGTRLTVL.

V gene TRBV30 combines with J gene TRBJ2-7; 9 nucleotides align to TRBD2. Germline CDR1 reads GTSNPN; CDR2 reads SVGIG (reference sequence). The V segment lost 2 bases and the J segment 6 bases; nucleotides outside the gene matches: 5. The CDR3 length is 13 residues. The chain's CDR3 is CAWSPGTSSEQYF. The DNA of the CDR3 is TGTGCCTGGAGTCCTGGGACTAGCTCCGAGCAGTACTTC. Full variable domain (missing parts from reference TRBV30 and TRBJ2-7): SQTIHQWPATLVQPVGSPLSLECTVEGTSNPNLYWYRQAAGRGLQLLFYSVGIGQISSEVPQNLSASRPQDRQFILSSKKLLLSDSGFYLCAWSPGTSSEQYFGPGTRLTVT.

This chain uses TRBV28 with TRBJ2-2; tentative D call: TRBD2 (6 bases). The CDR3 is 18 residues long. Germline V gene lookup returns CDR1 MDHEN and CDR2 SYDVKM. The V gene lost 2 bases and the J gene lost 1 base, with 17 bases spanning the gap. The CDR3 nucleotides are TGTGCCAGCAGTTTACCCCCTCCGGGACTCCGGAACACCGGGGAGCTGTTTTTT. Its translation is CASSLPPPGLRNTGELFF.

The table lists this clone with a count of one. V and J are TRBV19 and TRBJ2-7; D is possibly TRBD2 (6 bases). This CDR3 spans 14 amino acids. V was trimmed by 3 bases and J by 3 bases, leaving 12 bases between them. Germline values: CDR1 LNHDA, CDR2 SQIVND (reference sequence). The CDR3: CASSIGGTFYEQYF. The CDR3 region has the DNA TGTGCCAGTAGTATTGGGGGGACGTTCTACGAGCAGTACTTC.